Included here is one TCR beta chain sequence, with context. Its matching antigen is unknown. Libraries were prepared by immunoSEQ multiplex PCR; TCRdb keeps only in-frame clonotypes and omits some of them. The data hold millions of clones, with approximately 94% observed a single time. The data belong to a study of shared clonotypes between healthy human individuals. Study results and limitations: Among a few donors, roughly 5% of naive CD4 clonotypes were found in common.

Positively selected for CCR7, the CD45RO-negative cells used as naive CD8 cells excluded terminally differentiated effector memory CD45RA+ cells. Caucasian adults residing in Nashville, Tennessee made up all the donors. Sequencing was performed on naive CD8+ T cells from PBMCs. The clonotype was recovered from a man younger than 35 in good health. Some clones in this sample may be carry-over from other donors' samples.

DNA of the CDR3: TGTGCCAGCAGCGCCGGCGGCATGAACACTGAAGCTTTCTTT. This encodes CASSAGGMNTEAFF. The rearrangement links TRBV9 to TRBJ1-1; D remains unclear. The CDR3 consists of 14 residues. Trimming removed 3 bases at V and 0 bases at J, with 9 bases between. Per germline, CDR1 SGDLS and CDR2 YYNGEE.